The clone carrying this T cell receptor (beta chain) was counted only a few times. As yet, its antigen is unknown. A read error may account for a junction end that differs from germline. The whole isolated RNA underwent reverse transcription, so sequencing captured expressed TCRB transcripts. Produced via immunoSEQ multiplex PCR; TCRdb's table is partial and in-frame only. This sample carries about 250,000 clones, about 14% of them seen once, and the ten largest clones take about 0.03%. Germline V CDR1 and CDR2: SSHAT, FNYEAQ (reference sequence). The CDR3 sequence is 14 residues long. These data belong to a study of beta chain features in type 1 diabetes. Findings and caveats of the study: Within each of all four CD4+ subsets, Type 1 diabetes patients had TCRB CDR3s that were moderately but significantly shorter. Cells expressing TCR highly could be over-represented by cDNA sequencing.

A single heparinised blood sample, averaging around 120 mL, was obtained per donor. A sort by CD45RO/CCR7/CD25/CD127/CD95/CD27 yielded CD4+ naive, central memory, regulatory and stem cell-like memory cells. V and J are TRBV7-7 and TRBJ2-1, with D possibly being TRBD1 (5 bases). What was sequenced was naive CD4+ T cells from blood. The TCR was taken from a middle-aged woman in good health. CDR3 region: CASSPGITYNEQFF. The CDR3 DNA sequence: TGTGCTAGCAGCCCAGGGATTACCTACAATGAGCAGTTCTTC. The full variable domain, its missing parts supplied by reference TRBV7-7 and TRBJ2-1, is GAGVSQSPRYKVTKRGQDVTLRCDPISSHATLYWYQQALGQGPEFLTYFNYEAQPDKSGLPSDRFSAERPEGSISTLTIQRTEQRDSAMYRCASSPGITYNEQFFGPGTRLTVL.